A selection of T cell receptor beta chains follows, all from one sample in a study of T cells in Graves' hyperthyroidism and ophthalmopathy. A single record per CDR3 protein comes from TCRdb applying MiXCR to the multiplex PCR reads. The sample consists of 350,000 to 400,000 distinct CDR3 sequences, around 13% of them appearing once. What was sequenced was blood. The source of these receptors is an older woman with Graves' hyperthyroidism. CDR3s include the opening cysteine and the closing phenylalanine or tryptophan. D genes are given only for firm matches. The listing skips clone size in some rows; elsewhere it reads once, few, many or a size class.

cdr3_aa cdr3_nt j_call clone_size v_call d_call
CASGFDTSNQPQHF TGTGCTAGTGGATTCGACACTAGCAATCAGCCCCAGCATTTT TRBJ1-5 many TRBV12-5 NA
CASSPRRLNTEAFF TGTGCCAGCAGCCCACGGAGACTGAACACTGAAGCTTTCTTT TRBJ1-1 many TRBV11-2 NA
CASSPDPPGSAGESEQFF TGTGCCAGCTCACCTGACCCCCCCGGTTCAGCGGGAGAAAGTGAGCAGTTCTTC TRBJ2-1 few TRBV18 TRBD2
CATPGAYEQYF TGTGCCACCCCCGGGGCCTACGAGCAGTACTTC TRBJ2-7 many TRBV6-1 NA
CASSQDYRVAGPIKETQYF TGTGCCAGCAGCCAAGATTATAGGGTCGCAGGGCCCATAAAAGAGACCCAGTACTTC TRBJ2-5 few TRBV3-1 NA
CASSLDRVYEQYF TGTGCCAGCAGCTTAGACAGGGTCTACGAGCAGTACTTC TRBJ2-7 many TRBV11-2 NA
CAWSSRARSDEQFF TGTGCCTGGTCGAGCAGGGCCCGATCCGATGAGCAGTTCTTC TRBJ2-1 many TRBV30 NA
CASSSRTGTRGTGELFF TGCGCCAGCAGCTCACGTACCGGGACTAGGGGCACCGGGGAGCTGTTTTTT TRBJ2-2 NA TRBV5-1 TRBD2
CASSSRRDTTNYGYTF TGTGCCAGCAGCTCGCGCCGGGACACAACTAACTATGGCTACACCTTC TRBJ1-2 many TRBV7-3 NA
CASSPGVNNEQFF TGTGCCAGCAGTCCGGGGGTAAACAATGAGCAGTTCTTC TRBJ2-1 many TRBV2 NA
CASSPQGAIEKLFF TGTGCCAGCAGTCCACAGGGGGCAATTGAAAAACTGTTTTTT TRBJ1-4 many TRBV28 TRBD1
CASSGRQGGEQYF TGTGCCAGCAGCGGCCGACAGGGCGGTGAGCAGTACTTC TRBJ2-7 NA TRBV3-1 TRBD1
CASRRITSGRDEQFF TGTGCCAGCAGAAGAATAACTAGCGGAAGGGATGAGCAGTTCTTC TRBJ2-1 many TRBV2 TRBD2
CSASEAIGGQPQHF TGCAGTGCTAGTGAGGCGATCGGGGGGCAGCCCCAGCATTTT TRBJ1-5 many TRBV20-1 NA
CASSPRPGTSGRGGELFF TGTGCCAGCAGCCCCCGCCCTGGGACTAGCGGGAGAGGCGGGGAGCTGTTTTTT TRBJ2-2 NA TRBV7-9 TRBD2
CAITRDSSYNEQFF TGTGCCATCACTAGGGACAGCTCCTACAATGAGCAGTTCTTC TRBJ2-1 few TRBV10-3 TRBD1
CAISETTPNTEAFF TGTGCCATCAGTGAGACCACTCCGAACACTGAAGCTTTCTTT TRBJ1-1 few TRBV10-3 NA
CASSWYEGGNSPLHF TGCGCCAGCAGCTGGTACGAGGGGGGCAATTCACCCCTCCACTTT TRBJ1-6 many TRBV5-1 NA
CASSSGTGVEQYF TGTGCCAGCAGTTCCGGGACAGGGGTCGAGCAGTACTTC TRBJ2-7 many TRBV7-3 TRBD1
CASSPDVNSNQPQHF TGCGCCAGCAGCCCGGACGTAAATAGCAATCAGCCCCAGCATTTT TRBJ1-5 few TRBV4-1 NA
CASSPGGTTHNEQFF TGTGCCAGCAGCCCCGGGGGGACTACTCACAATGAGCAGTTCTTC TRBJ2-1 few TRBV11-2 TRBD2
CSVEGAGEKLFF TGCAGCGTTGAGGGGGCTGGGGAAAAACTGTTTTTT TRBJ1-4 NA TRBV29-1 NA
CASSEGDVYEQYF TGTGCCAGCAGTGAAGGGGACGTCTACGAGCAGTACTTC TRBJ2-7 many TRBV2 NA
CASSQGPEMGYGYTF TGTGCCAGCAGCCAAGGTCCGGAAATGGGCTATGGCTACACCTTC TRBJ1-2 many TRBV3-1 NA
CASSPPGLAGGLGTQYF TGTGCCAGCAGCCCGCCGGGACTAGCGGGAGGGCTGGGGACCCAGTACTTC TRBJ2-5 few TRBV5-4 TRBD2
CASSLLLRGSEQFF TGTGCCAGCAGTTTATTGTTAAGGGGGAGTGAGCAGTTCTTC TRBJ2-1 NA TRBV12-3/TRBV12-4 NA
CSVDFPDGFNEQFF TGCAGCGTGGACTTCCCGGACGGGTTCAATGAGCAGTTCTTC TRBJ2-1 many TRBV29-1 NA
CASSWGQFNTEAFF TGTGCCAGTAGTTGGGGACAGTTTAACACTGAAGCTTTCTTT TRBJ1-1 few TRBV19 TRBD1
CAWSPGRLDTQYF TGTGCCTGGAGCCCCGGACGCTTGGATACGCAGTATTTT TRBJ2-3 NA TRBV30 NA
CAISELAGGPYEQYF TGTGCCATCAGTGAATTAGCGGGAGGGCCGTACGAGCAGTACTTC TRBJ2-7 NA TRBV10-3 TRBD2
CASRTDGSYGYTF TGTGCCAGCAGAACTGACGGTTCCTATGGCTACACCTTC TRBJ1-2 many TRBV6-1 NA
CSARSGTDNSPLHF TGCAGTGCTAGGTCCGGGACAGACAATTCACCCCTCCACTTT TRBJ1-6 NA TRBV20-1 TRBD1
CASSYSQGSGNTIYF TGTGCCAGCAGTTACTCTCAAGGCTCTGGAAACACCATATATTTT TRBJ1-3 few TRBV6-6 NA
CASSGSGRAYNEQFF TGTGCCAGCAGCGGTAGCGGGAGGGCCTACAATGAGCAGTTCTTC TRBJ2-1 many TRBV7-9 TRBD2
CASSPAGGYEQYF TGTGCCAGCAGCCCAGCGGGGGGGTACGAGCAGTACTTC TRBJ2-7 many TRBV3-1 TRBD2
CAWSKQVRTEAFF TGTGCCTGGAGCAAACAGGTTCGCACTGAAGCTTTCTTT TRBJ1-1 many TRBV30 NA
CATAQGETQYF TGTGCCACCGCGCAGGGGGAGACCCAGTACTTC TRBJ2-5 many TRBV24-1 NA
CSARDRNSPLHF TGCAGTGCTAGAGACCGAAATTCACCCCTCCACTTT TRBJ1-6 many TRBV20-1 NA
CASSFRGLGGNTIYF TGCGCCAGCAGCTTTCGGGGGCTCGGCGGAAACACCATATATTTT TRBJ1-3 NA TRBV5-1 NA
CASNRGSYTGELFF TGTGCCAGCAACAGGGGGAGTTACACCGGGGAGCTGTTTTTT TRBJ2-2 few TRBV6-1 TRBD1
CASSLVEGESNQPQHF TGTGCCAGCAGCTTAGTCGAAGGGGAAAGCAATCAGCCCCAGCATTTT TRBJ1-5 many TRBV7-8 NA
CASSSARSSGNTIYF TGTGCCAGCAGTTCCGCCAGGAGCTCTGGAAACACCATATATTTT TRBJ1-3 many TRBV6-1 NA
CASSEGGGGLGIRNTQYF TGTGCCAGCAGTGAAGGGGGTGGGGGACTGGGAATAAGGAATACGCAGTATTTT TRBJ2-3 NA TRBV6-1 NA
CSARAARGERYGYTF TGCAGTGCTAGAGCGGCCCGGGGGGAGAGGTATGGCTACACCTTC TRBJ1-2 many TRBV20-1 NA
CASQIRGPNYGYTF TGTGCCAGCCAGATCAGGGGGCCCAACTATGGCTACACCTTC TRBJ1-2 many TRBV28 TRBD1
CARQVETGSSYNSPLHF TGTGCCAGACAAGTTGAAACAGGGAGCTCCTATAATTCACCCCTCCACTTT TRBJ1-6 many TRBV2 NA